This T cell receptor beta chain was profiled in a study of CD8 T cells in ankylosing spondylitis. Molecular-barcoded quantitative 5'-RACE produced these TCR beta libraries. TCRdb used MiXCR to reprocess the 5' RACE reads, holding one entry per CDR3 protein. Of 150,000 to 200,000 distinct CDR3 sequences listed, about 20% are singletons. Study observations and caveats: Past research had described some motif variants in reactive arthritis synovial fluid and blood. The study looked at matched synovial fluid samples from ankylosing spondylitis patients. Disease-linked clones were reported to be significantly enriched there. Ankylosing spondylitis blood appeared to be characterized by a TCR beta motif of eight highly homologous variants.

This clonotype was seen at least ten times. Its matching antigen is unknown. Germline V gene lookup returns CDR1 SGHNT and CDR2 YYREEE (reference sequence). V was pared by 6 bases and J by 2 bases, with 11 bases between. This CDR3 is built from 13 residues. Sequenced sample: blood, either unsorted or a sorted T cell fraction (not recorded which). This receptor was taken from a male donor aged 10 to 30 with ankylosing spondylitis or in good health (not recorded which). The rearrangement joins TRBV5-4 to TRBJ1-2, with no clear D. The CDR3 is CASTQHVNYGYTF. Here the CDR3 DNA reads TGTGCCAGCACCCAACACGTAAACTATGGCTACACCTTC.